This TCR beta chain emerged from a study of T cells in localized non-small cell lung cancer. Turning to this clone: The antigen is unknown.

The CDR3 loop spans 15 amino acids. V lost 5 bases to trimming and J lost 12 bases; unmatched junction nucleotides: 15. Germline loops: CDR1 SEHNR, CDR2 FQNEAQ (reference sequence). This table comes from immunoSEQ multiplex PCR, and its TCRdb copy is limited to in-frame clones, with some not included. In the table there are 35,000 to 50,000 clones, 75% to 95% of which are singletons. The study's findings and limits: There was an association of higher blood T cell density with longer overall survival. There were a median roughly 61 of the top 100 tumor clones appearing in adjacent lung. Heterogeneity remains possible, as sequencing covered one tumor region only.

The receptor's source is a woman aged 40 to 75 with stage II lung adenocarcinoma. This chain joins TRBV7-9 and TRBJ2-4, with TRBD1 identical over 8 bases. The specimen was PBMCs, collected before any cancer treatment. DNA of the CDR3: TGTGCCAGCAGCCAACAGACAGGGGTCTTCCCAACTCAGTACTTC. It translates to CASSQQTGVFPTQYF. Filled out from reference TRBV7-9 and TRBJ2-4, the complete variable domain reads DTGVSQNPRHKITKRGQNVTFRCDPISEHNRLYWYRQTLGQGPEFLTYFQNEAQLEKSRLLSDRFSAERPKGSFSTLEIQRTEQGDSAMYLCASSQQTGVFPTQYFGAGTRLSVL.